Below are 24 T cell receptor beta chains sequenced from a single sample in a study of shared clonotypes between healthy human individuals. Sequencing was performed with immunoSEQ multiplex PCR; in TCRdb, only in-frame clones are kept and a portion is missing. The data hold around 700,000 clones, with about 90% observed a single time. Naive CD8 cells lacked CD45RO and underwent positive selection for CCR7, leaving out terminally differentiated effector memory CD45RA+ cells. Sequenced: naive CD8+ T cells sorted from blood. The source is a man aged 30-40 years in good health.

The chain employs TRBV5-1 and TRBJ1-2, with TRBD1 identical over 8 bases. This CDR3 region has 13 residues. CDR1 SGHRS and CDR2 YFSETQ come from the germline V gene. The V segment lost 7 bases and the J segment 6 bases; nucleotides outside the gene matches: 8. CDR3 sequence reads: CASGTGGLDGYTF. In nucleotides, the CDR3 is TGCGCCAGCGGCACAGGGGGTTTGGATGGCTACACCTTC.

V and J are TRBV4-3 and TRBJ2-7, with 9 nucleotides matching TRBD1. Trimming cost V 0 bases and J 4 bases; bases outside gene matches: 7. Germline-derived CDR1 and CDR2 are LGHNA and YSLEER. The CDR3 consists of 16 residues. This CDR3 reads CASSQDGQGPLYEQYF. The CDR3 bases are TGCGCCAGCAGCCAAGACGGACAGGGGCCTCTTTACGAGCAGTACTTC.

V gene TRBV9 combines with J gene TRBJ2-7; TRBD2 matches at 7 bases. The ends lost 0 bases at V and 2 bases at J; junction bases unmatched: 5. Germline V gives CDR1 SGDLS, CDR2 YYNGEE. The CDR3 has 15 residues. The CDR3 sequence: CASSVASGAAYEQYF. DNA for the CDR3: TGTGCCAGCAGCGTAGCGAGCGGGGCAGCCTACGAGCAGTACTTC.

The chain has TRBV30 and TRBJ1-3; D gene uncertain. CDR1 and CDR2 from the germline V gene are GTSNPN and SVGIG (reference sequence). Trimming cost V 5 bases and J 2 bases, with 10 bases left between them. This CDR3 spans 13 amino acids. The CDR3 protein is CAWDGVPGNTIYF. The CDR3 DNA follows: TGTGCCTGGGACGGAGTGCCTGGAAACACCATATATTTT.

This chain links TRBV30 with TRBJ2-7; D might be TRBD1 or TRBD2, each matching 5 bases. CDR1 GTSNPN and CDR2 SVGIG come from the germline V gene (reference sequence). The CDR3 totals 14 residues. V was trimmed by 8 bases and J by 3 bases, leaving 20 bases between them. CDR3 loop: CAGDRGASSYEQYF. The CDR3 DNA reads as TGTGCCGGGGACCGGGGCGCTAGCAGCTACGAGCAGTACTTC.

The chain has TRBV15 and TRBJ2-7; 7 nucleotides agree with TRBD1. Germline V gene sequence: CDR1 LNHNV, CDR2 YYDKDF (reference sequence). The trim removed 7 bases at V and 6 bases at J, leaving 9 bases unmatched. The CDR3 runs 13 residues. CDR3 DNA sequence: TGTGCCACCAAAGACAGGGAAGGAAGCGAGCAGTACTTC. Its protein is CATKDREGSEQYF.

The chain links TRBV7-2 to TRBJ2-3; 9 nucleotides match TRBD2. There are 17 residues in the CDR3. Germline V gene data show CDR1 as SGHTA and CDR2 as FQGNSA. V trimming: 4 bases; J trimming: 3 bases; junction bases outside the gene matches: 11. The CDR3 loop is CASSSTLAGTFTDTQYF. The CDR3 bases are TGTGCCAGCAGCTCGACTCTAGCGGGAACGTTTACAGATACGCAGTATTTT.

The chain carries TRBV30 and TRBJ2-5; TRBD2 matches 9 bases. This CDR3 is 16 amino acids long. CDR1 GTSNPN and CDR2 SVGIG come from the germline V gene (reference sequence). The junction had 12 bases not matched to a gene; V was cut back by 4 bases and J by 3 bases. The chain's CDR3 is CAWTPGVTSGKETQYF. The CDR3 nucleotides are TGTGCCTGGACGCCAGGCGTGACTAGCGGTAAAGAGACCCAGTACTTC.

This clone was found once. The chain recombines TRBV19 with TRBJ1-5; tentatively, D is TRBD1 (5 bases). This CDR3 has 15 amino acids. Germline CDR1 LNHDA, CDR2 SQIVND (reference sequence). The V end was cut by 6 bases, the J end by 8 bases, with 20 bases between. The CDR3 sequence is CASSTPWRGVEPQHF. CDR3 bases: TGTGCCAGTAGCACCCCGTGGAGGGGAGTAGAGCCCCAGCATTTT. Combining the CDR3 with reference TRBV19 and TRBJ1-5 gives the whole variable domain DGGITQSPKYLFRKEGQNVTLSCEQNLNHDAMYWYRQDPGQGLRLIYYSQIVNDFQKGDIAEGYSVSREKKESFPLTVTSAQKNPTAFYLCASSTPWRGVEPQHFGDGTRLSIL.

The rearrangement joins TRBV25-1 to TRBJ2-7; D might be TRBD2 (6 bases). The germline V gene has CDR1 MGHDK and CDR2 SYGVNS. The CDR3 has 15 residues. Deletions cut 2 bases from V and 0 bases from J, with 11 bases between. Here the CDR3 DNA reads TGTGCCAGCAGTGAAGGGGCGGGGCCCTCCTACGAGCAGTACTTC. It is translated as CASSEGAGPSYEQYF.

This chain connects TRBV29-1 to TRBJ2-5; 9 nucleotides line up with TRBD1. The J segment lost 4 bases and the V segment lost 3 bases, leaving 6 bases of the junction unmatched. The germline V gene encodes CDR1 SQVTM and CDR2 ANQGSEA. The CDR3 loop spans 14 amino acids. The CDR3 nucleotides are TGCAGCGTTGAGTGGGACAGGGTCTCAGAGACCCAGTACTTC. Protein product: CSVEWDRVSETQYF.

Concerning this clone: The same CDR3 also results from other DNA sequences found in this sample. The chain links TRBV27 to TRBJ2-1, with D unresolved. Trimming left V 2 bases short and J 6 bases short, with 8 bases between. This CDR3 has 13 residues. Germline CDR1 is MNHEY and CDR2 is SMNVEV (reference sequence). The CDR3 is CASSLSPGNEQFF. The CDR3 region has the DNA TGTGCCAGCAGTTTAAGTCCTGGCAATGAGCAGTTCTTC.

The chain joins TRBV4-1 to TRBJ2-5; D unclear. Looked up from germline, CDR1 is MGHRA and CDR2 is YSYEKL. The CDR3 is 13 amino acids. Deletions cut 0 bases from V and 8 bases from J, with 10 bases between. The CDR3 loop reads CASSQERIGTQYF. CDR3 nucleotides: TGCGCCAGCAGCCAAGAAAGGATTGGAACCCAGTACTTC.

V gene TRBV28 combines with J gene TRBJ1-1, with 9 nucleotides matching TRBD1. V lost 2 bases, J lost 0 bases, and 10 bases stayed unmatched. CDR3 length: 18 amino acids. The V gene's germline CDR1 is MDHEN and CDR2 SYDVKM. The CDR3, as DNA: TGTGCCAGCAGTTTACGGGTACTGAGGGACAGGGTGAACACTGAAGCTTTCTTT. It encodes CASSLRVLRDRVNTEAFF.

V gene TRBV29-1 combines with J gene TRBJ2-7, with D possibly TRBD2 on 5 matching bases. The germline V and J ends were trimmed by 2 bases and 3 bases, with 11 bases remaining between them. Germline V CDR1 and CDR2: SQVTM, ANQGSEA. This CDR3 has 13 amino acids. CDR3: CSVESGVNYEQYF. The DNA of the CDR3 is TGCAGCGTTGAATCCGGGGTTAACTACGAGCAGTACTTC.

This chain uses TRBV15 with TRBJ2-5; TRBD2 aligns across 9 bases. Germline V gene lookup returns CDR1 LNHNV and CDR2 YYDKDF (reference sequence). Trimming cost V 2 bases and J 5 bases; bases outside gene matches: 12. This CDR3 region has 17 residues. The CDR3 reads CATSRHMTSGTHETQYF. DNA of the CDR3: TGTGCCACCAGCAGACATATGACTAGCGGTACGCACGAGACCCAGTACTTC. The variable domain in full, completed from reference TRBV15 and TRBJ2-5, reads DAMVIQNPRYQVTQFGKPVTLSCSQTLNHNVMYWYQQKSSQAPKLLFHYYDKDFNNEADTPDNFQSRRPNTSFCFLDIRSPGLGDTAMYLCATSRHMTSGTHETQYFGPGTRLLVL.

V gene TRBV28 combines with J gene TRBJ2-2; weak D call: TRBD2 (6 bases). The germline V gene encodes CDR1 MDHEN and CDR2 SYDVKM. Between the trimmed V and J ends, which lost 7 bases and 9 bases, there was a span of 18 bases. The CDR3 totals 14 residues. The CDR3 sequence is CASIGIVGGRELFF. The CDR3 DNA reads TGTGCCAGCATTGGAATCGTCGGCGGGAGGGAGCTGTTTTTT.

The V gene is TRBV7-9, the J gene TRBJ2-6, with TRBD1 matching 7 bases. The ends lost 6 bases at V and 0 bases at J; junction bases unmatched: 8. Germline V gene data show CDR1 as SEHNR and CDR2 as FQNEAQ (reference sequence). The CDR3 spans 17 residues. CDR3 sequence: CASRPRDRTSGANVLTF. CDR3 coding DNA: TGTGCCAGCAGACCGAGGGACAGAACCTCTGGGGCCAACGTCCTGACTTTC.

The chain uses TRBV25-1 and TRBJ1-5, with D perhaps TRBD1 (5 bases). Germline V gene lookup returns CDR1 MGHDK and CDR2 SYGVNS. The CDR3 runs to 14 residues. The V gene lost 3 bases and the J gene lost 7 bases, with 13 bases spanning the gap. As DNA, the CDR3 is TGTGCCAGCAGTGACCGGGACGCGCTACAGCCCCAGCATTTT. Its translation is CASSDRDALQPQHF. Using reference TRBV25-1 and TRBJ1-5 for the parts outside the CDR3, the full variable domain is EADIYQTPRYLVIGTGKKITLECSQTMGHDKMYWYQQDPGMELHLIHYSYGVNSTEKGDLSSESTVSRIRTEHFPLTLESARPSHTSQYLCASSDRDALQPQHFGDGTRLSIL.

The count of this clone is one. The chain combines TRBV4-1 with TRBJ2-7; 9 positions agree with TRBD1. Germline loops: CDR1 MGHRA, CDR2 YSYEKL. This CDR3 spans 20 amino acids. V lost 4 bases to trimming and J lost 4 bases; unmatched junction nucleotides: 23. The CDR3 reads CASSLSLPGQGPPSRYEQYF. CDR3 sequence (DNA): TGCGCCAGCAGCCTATCTCTACCGGGACAGGGCCCCCCCTCGAGGTACGAGCAGTACTTC.

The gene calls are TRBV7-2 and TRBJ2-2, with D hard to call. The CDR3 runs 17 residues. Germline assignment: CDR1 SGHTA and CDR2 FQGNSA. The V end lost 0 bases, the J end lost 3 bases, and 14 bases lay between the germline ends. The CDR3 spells CASSLALLYLDTGELFF. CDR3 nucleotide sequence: TGTGCCAGCAGCTTAGCGCTACTTTACCTCGACACCGGGGAGCTGTTTTTT. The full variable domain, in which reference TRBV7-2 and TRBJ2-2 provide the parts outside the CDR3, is GAGVSQSPSNKVTEKGKDVELRCDPISGHTALYWYRQSLGQGLEFLIYFQGNSAPDKSGLPSDRFSAERTGGSVSTLTIQRTQQEDSAVYLCASSLALLYLDTGELFFGEGSRLTVL.

The DNA of the CDR3 is TGTGCCTGGAGTGAACTTATCCAAGAGACCCAGTACTTC. Translated, it gives CAWSELIQETQYF. The J gene is TRBJ2-5, the V gene TRBV30; D is unclear. The CDR3 covers 13 residues. Germline V gives CDR1 GTSNPN, CDR2 SVGIG (reference sequence). V lost 1 base to trimming and J lost 1 base, with 7 bases between them.

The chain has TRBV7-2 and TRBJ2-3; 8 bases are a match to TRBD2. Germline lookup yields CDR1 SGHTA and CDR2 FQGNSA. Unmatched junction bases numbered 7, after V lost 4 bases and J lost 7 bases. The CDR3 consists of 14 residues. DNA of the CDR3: TGTGCCAGCAGCTCAGCGGGAGATCGGAATACGCAGTATTTT. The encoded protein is CASSSAGDRNTQYF.

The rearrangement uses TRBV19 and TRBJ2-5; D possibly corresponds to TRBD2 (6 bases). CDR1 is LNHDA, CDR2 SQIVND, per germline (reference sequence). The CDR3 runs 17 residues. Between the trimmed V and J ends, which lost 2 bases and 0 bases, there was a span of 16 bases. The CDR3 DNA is TGTGCCAGTAGTATAAGTGAGGGACGGGAGTACCAAGAGACCCAGTACTTC. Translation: CASSISEGREYQETQYF. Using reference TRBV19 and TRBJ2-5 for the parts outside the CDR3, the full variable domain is DGGITQSPKYLFRKEGQNVTLSCEQNLNHDAMYWYRQDPGQGLRLIYYSQIVNDFQKGDIAEGYSVSREKKESFPLTVTSAQKNPTAFYLCASSISEGREYQETQYFGPGTRLLVL.